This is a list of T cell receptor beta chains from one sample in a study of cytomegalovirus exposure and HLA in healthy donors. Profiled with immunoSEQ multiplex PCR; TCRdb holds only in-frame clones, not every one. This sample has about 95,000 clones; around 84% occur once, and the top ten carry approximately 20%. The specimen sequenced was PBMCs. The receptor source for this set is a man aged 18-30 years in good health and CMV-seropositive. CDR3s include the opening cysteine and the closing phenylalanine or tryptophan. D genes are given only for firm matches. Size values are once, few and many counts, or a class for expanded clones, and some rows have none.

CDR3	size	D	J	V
CASSARAEGIYGYTF	.	.	TRBJ1-2	TRBV28
CASSDFSGRASYEQYF	.	TRBD2	TRBJ2-7	TRBV2
CASSVGGGEAFF	.	.	TRBJ1-1	TRBV7-2
CASSLDQKLFF	.	.	TRBJ1-4	TRBV7-9
CAWSLAGGTDTQYF	.	TRBD2	TRBJ2-3	TRBV30
CASSPVQKLNEKLFF	.	.	TRBJ1-4	TRBV28
CASSLVFESSYNEQFF	.	.	TRBJ2-1	TRBV5-1
CASSYNTYPSGNTIYF	.	.	TRBJ1-3	TRBV6-5
CASSFLGGIPPDTQYF	.	.	TRBJ2-3	TRBV5-1
CASSLKTGGETQYF	.	TRBD1	TRBJ2-5	TRBV5-6
CASSRQGNTEAFF	.	TRBD1	TRBJ1-1	TRBV2
CASSDCGQGWITNEKLFF	once	TRBD1	TRBJ1-4	TRBV6-4
CASSLSPVGWTGPVTNEQFF	.	TRBD1	TRBJ2-1	TRBV13
CASRGQGNEQFF	.	TRBD1	TRBJ2-1	TRBV10-1